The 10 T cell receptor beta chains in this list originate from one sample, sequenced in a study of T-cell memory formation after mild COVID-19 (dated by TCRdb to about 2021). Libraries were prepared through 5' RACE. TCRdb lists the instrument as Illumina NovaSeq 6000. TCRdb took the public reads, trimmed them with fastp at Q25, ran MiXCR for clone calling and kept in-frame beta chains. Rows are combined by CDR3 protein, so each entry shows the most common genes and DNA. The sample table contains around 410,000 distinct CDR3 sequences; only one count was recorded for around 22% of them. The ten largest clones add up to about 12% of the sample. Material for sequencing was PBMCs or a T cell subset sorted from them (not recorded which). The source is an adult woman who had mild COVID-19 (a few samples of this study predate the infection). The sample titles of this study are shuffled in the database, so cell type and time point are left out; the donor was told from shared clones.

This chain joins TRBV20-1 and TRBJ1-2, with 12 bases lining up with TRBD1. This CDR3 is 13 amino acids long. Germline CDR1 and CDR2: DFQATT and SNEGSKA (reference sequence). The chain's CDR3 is CTPAGTGGFGYTF. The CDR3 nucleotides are TGCACCCCGGCCGGGACAGGGGGCTTCGGCTACACCTTC.

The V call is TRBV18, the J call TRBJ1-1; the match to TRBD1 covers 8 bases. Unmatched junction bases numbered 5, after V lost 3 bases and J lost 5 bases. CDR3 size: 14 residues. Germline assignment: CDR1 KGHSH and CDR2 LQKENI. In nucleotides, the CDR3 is TGTGCCAGCTCACCGAACAGGGGGGGGACTGAAGCTTTCTTT. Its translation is CASSPNRGGTEAFF.

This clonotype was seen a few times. CDR3 protein: CASSLESGRAVNEQFF. For the CDR3, the DNA is TGTGCCAGCAGCTTAGAGAGCGGGAGGGCAGTGAATGAGCAGTTCTTC. This chain links TRBV7-9 with TRBJ2-1; 10 bases are shared with TRBD2. Germline lookup yields CDR1 SEHNR and CDR2 FQNEAQ (reference sequence). The CDR3 runs 16 residues. V shed 1 base, J shed 7 bases, and the junction held 7 bases outside the gene matches.

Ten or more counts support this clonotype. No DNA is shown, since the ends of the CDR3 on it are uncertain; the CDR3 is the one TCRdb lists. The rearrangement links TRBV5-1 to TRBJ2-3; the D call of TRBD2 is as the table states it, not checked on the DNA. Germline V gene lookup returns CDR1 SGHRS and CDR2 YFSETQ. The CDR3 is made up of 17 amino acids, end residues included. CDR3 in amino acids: CASSTSTSGGATDTQYF.

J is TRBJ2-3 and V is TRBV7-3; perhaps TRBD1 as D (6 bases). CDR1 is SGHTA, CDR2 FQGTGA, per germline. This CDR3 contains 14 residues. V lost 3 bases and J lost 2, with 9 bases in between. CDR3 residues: CASSFQGFTDTQYF. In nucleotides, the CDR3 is TGTGCCAGCAGCTTCCAGGGGTTCACAGATACGCAGTATTTT.

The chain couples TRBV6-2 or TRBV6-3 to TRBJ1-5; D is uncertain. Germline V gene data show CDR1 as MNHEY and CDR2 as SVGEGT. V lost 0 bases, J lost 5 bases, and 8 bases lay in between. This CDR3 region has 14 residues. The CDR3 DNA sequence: TGTGCCAGCAGTTACTCGACTGATTATCAGCCCCAGCATTTT. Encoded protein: CASSYSTDYQPQHF.

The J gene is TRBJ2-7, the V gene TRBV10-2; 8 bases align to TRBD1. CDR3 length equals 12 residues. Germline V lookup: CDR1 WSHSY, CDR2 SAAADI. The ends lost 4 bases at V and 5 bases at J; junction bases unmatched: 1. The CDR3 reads CASSVQGDEQYF. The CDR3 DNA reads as TGCGCCAGCAGTGTACAGGGGGACGAGCAGTACTTC.

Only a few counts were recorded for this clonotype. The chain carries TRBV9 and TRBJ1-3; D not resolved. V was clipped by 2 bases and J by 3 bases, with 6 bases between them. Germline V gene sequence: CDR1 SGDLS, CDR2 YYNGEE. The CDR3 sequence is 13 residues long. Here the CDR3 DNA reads TGTGCCAGCAGCGTGACTGATGGAAACACCATATATTTT. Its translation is CASSVTDGNTIYF.

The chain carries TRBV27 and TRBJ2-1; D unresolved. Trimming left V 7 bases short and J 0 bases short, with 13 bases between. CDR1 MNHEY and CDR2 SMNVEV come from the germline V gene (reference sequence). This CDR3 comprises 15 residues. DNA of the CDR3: TGTGCCAGCAATCCAAGTTTCGTCTCCTACAATGAGCAGTTCTTC. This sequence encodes CASNPSFVSYNEQFF.

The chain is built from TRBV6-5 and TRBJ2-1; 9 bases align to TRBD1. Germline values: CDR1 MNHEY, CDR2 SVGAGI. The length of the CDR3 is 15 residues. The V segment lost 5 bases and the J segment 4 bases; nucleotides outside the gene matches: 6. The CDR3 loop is CASSPGTGTYNEQFF. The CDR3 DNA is TGTGCCAGCAGTCCCGGGACAGGGACTTACAATGAGCAGTTCTTC.